This T cell receptor beta chain was sequenced for a study of T cells in Graves' hyperthyroidism and ophthalmopathy. Trimming cost V 0 bases and J 2 bases; bases outside gene matches: 7. The CDR3 covers 19 residues. Germline CDR1 ENHRY, CDR2 SYGVKD. The source material, RNA transcripts, was used to amplify TCR beta CDR3 regions. The HTBI primer set drove a first-round RT-PCR of the TCR CDR3. TCRdb used MiXCR to reprocess the multiplex PCR reads, holding one entry per CDR3 protein. This table has some 270,000 distinct CDR3 sequences, about 25% appearing once. This clonotype was observed many times. Ophthalmopathy in the patients scored at least 3 on Clinical Activity Score and at least 4 on NOSPECS grade, lasting under 3 months. Exclusion followed for patients with uncontrolled infection, other autoimmune disease, pregnancy or lactation.

The V and J genes are TRBV10-3 and TRBJ2-5, with 15 bases fitting TRBD2. This clonotype was sampled from a woman aged 40 to 55 with Graves' ophthalmopathy. Input material: blood. The CDR3 bases are TGTGCCATCAGTGAGTCAATCGGACTAGCGGGAGGGCTGCAAGAGACCCAGTACTTC. Translated, it gives CAISESIGLAGGLQETQYF.